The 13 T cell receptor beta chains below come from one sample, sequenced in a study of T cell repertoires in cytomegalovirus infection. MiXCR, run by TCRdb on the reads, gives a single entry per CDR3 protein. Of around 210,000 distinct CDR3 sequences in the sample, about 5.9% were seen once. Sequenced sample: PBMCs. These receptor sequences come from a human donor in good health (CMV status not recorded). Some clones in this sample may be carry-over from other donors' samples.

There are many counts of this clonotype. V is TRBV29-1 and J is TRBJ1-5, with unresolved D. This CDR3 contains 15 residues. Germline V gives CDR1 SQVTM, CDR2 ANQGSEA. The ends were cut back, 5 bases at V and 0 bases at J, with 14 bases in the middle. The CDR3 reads CSVSMDGVSNQPQHF. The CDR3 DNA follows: TGCAGCGTTTCCATGGACGGGGTTAGCAATCAGCCCCAGCATTTT.

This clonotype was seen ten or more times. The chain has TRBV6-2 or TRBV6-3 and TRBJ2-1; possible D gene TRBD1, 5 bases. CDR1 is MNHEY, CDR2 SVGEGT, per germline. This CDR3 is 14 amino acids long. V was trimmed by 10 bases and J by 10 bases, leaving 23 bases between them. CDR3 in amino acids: CAISVGQPVMEQFF. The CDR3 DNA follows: TGTGCCATATCAGTGGGGCAGCCTGTTATGGAGCAGTTCTTC.

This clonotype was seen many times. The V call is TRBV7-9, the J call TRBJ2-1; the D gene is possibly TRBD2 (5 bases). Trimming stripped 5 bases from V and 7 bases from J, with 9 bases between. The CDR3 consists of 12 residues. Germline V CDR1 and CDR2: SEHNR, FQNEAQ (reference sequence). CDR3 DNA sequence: TGTGCCAGCAGCCAGCGGAGGAATGAGCAGTTCTTC. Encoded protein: CASSQRRNEQFF.

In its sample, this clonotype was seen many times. This chain's CDR3 is CASSLLRAGTGELFF. The CDR3 DNA reads TGTGCCAGCAGCTTGCTAAGGGCGGGAACCGGGGAGCTGTTTTTT. The chain links TRBV5-5 to TRBJ2-2; D may be TRBD2 (6 bases). The CDR3 sequence is 15 residues long. Trimming removed 1 base at V and 5 bases at J, with 12 bases between. CDR1 is SGHKS and CDR2 is YYEKEE in the germline V gene (reference sequence).

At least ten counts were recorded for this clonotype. In nucleotides, the CDR3 is TGTGCCAGCAGCCTCCGGGGCCTGGCCGGGGAGCTGTTTTTT. Its translation: CASSLRGLAGELFF. This sequence joins TRBV6-1 and TRBJ2-2; D tentatively fits TRBD1 or TRBD2 (5 bases each). Deletions cut 6 bases from V and 6 bases from J, with 14 bases between. The CDR3 covers 14 residues. Germline CDR1 MNHNS, CDR2 SASEGT.

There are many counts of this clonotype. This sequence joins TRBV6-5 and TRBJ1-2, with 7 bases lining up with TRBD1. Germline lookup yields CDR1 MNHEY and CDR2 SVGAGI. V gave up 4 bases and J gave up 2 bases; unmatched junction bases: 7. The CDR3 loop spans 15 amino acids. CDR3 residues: CASSSQGGGNYGYTF. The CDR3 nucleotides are TGTGCCAGCAGTTCCCAGGGGGGAGGAAACTATGGCTACACCTTC.

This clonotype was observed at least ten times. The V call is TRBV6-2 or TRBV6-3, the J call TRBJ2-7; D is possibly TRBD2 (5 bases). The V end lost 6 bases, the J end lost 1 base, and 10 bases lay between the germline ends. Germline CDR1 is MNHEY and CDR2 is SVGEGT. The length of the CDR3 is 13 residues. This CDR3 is CASRDLPSYEQYF. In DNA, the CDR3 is TGTGCCAGCAGGGACTTACCGTCCTACGAGCAGTACTTC.

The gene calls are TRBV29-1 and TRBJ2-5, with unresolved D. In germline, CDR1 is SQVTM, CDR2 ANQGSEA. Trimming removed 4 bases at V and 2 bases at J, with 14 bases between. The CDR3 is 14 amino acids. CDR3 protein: CSVVGLHRQETQYF. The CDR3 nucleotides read TGCAGCGTTGTCGGTCTACACCGGCAAGAGACCCAGTACTTC.

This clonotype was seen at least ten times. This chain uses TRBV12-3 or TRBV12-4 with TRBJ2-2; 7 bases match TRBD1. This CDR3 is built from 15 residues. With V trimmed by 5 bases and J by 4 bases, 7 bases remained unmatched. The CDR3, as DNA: TGTGCCAGCAGTCTACAGACAGGGCCCACCGGGGAGCTGTTTTTT. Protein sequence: CASSLQTGPTGELFF.

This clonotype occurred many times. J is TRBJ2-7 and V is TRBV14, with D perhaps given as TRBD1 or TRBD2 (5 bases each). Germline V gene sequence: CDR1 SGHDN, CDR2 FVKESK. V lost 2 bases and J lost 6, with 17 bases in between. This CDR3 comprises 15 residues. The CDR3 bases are TGTGCCAGCAGCCAACCGGGACCGCGGTCGGGCGAGCAGTACTTC. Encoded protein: CASSQPGPRSGEQYF.

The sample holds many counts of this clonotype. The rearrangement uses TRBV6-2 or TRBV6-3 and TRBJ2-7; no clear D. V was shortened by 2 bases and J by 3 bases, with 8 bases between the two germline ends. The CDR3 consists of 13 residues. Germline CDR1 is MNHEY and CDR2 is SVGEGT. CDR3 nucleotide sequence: TGTGCCAGCAGTTACCGTGGAGTCTACGAGCAGTACTTC. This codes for CASSYRGVYEQYF.

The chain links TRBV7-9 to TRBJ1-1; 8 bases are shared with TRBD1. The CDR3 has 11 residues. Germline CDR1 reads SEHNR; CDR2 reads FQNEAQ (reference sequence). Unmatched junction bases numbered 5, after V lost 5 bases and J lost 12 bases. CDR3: CASSAGTGTFF. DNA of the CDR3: TGTGCCAGCAGCGCCGGGACAGGAACTTTCTTT.

CDR3 in amino acids: CASSADRDYNQPQHF. The CDR3 DNA reads as TGTGCCAGCAGTGCGGACAGGGACTACAATCAGCCCCAGCATTTT. The V gene is TRBV6-6, the J gene TRBJ1-5; 8 positions match TRBD1. The CDR3 consists of 15 residues. From germline, CDR1 is MNHNY and CDR2 SVGAGI (reference sequence). Trimming removed 5 bases from V and 3 bases from J; junction bases left unmatched: 6.